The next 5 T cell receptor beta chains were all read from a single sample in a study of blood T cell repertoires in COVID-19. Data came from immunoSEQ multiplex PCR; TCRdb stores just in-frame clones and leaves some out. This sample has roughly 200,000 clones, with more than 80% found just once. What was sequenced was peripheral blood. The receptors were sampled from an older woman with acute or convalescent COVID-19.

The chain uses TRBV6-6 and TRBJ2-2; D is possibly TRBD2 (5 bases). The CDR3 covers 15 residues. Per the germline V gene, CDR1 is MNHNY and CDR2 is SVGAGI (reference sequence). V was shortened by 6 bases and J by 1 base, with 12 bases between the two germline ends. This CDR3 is CASRQRALNTGELFF. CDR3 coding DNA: TGTGCCAGCAGACAGAGGGCCCTGAACACCGGGGAGCTGTTTTTT.

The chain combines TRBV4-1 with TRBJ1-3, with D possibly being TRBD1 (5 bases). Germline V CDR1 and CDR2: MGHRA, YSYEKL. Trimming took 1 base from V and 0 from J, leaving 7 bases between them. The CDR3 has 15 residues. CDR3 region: CASSQARASGNTIYF. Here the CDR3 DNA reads TGCGCCAGCAGCCAAGCCAGGGCCTCTGGAAACACCATATATTTT.

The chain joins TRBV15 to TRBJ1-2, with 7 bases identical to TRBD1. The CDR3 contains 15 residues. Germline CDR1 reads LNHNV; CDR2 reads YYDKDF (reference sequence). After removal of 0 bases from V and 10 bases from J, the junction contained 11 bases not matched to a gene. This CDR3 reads CATSRDVAGGNYYTF. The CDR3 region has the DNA TGTGCCACCAGCAGAGATGTGGCAGGGGGGAATTACTACACCTTC. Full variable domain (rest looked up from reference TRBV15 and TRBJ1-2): DAMVIQNPRYQVTQFGKPVTLSCSQTLNHNVMYWYQQKSSQAPKLLFHYYDKDFNNEADTPDNFQSRRPNTSFCFLDIRSPGLGDTAMYLCATSRDVAGGNYYTFGSGTRLTVV.

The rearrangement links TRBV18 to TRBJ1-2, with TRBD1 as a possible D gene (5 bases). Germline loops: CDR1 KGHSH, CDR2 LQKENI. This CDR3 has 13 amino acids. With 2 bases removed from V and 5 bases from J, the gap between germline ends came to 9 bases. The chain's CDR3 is CASSPAGLYGYTF. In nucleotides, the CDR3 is TGTGCCAGCTCACCAGCGGGACTTTATGGCTACACCTTC.

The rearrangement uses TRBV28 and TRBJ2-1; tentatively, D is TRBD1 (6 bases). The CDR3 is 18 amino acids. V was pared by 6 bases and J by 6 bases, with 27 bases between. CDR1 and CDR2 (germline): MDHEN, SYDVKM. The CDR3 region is CASRLGGPDGVRSNEQFF. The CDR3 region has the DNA TGTGCCAGCAGGCTTGGGGGCCCGGATGGGGTAAGAAGCAATGAGCAGTTCTTC.